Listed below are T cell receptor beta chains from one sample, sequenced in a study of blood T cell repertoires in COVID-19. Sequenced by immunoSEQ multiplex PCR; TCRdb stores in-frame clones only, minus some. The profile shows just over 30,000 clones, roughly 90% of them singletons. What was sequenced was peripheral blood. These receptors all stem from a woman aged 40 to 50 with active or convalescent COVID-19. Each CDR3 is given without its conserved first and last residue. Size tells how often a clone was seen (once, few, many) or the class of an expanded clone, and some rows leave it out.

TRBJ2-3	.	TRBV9	ASSVGGQGVQY
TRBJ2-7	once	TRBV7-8	ASRQAWGRQGSPYEQY
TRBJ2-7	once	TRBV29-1	SGGQGASEQY
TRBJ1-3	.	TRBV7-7	ASARDIGNTIY
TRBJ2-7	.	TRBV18	ASSPTGTGSVEQY
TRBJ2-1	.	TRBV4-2	ASSQDSGDNEQF
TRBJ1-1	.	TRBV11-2	ASRGTDSGTEAF
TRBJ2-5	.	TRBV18	ASSVGLPAGETQY
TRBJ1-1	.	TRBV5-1	ASEEGYGTEAF
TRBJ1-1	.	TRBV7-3	ASSTPFGEAF
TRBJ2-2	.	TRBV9	ASSVGASGLHGELF
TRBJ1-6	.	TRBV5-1	ARSRGGEGDSPLH
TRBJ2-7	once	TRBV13	ASSSTRGAGSYEQY
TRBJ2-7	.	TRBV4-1	ASAGSYEQY
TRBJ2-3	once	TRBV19	ASSIARTDTQY
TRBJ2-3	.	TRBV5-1	ASSFTQDTQY
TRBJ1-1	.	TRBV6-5	ASSQQGGHTEAF
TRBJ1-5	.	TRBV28	ASRQTGGYQPQH
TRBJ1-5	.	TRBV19	ASSPNSNQPQH
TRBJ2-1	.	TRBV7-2	ASSLARTAGGINEQF